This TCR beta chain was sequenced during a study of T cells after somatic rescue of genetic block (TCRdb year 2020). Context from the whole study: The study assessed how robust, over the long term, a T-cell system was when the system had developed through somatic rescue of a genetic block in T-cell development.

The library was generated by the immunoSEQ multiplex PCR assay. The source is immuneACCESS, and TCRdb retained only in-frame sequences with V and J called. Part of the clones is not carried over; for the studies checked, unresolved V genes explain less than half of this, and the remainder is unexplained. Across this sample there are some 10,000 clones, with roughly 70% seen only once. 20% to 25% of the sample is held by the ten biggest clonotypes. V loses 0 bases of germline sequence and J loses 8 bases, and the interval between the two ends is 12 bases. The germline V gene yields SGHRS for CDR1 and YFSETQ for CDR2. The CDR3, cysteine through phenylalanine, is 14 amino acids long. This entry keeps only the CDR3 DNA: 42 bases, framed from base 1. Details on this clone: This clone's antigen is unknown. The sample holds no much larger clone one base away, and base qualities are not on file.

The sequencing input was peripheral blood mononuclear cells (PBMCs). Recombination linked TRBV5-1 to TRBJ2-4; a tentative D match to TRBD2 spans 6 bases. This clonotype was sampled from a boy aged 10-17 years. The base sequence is TGCGCCAGCAGCTTGGCCGGGGGTGCGGACATTCAGTACTTC. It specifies CASSLAGGADIQYF.